This T cell receptor beta chain stems from a study of T-cell reconstitution after alpha-beta-depleted transplantation in children. The TCRbeta library incorporated unique molecular identifiers. MiXCR was run by TCRdb on the PCR reads, yielding one entry per CDR3 protein. The sample holds some 300,000 distinct CDR3 sequences, approximately 10% seen once. This clonotype was counted a few times. This CDR3 has 17 amino acids. Germline-derived CDR1 and CDR2 are SEHNR and FQNEAQ (reference sequence). V lost 4 bases, J lost 3 bases, and 4 bases stayed unmatched. The sequencing used PBMCs from the stem cell graft donor, collected from the stem cell graft. This chain connects TRBV7-9 to TRBJ2-6; 12 nucleotides agree with TRBD2. The clonotype was recovered from a human donor who donated a stem cell graft to a child with acute lymphoblastic leukemia. In DNA, the CDR3 is TGTGCCAGCAGCTCGACTAGCGGGAGAATTGGGGCCAACGTCCTGACTTTC. Its protein product is CASSSTSGRIGANVLTF.